This T cell receptor beta chain was sequenced during a study of blood T cell repertoires in COVID-19. As for the study in general: Some COVID-19 samples were acute and others convalescent; all came from the United States, Italy and Spain. PBMCs, B-cell-depleted T cells, or T cells provided the cDNA or gDNA that made up the material.

The CDR3 contains 13 residues. The age range of participants was about 18 to 100 years, with residence in approximately 25 US areas. Cohort 3 donors were reported recovered after two negative PCRs, clearance, or symptom resolution. A few counts support this clone. Profiling relied on immunoSEQ multiplex PCR, and the TCRdb table lists in-frame clones only, not all of them. Among about 260,000 clones listed, 86% were seen once. The sequence was collected from a woman aged 45-60 years who had recovered from COVID-19. Source material: PBMCs or T cells enriched from blood (not recorded which). This chain links TRBV21-1 with TRBJ1-1. TRBV21-1 is an annotated pseudogene. The CDR3 sequence is CASNMRRAIEAFF. For the CDR3, the DNA is TGTGCCAGCAACATGAGGAGGGCCATAGAAGCTTTCTTT.